Listed below are T cell receptor beta chains from one sample, sequenced in a study of blood T cells in healthy people across ages. Each CDR3 protein is one row after TCRdb ran MiXCR on the 5' RACE reads. Of fewer than 650,000 distinct CDR3 sequences listed, approximately 26% are singletons. These data also formed part of another study, on T cells of mothers and their children.

Sequencing was carried out using blood. The receptors here all came from a boy aged 2 to 10 in good health. Each CDR3 is given with its conserved first and last residue. A D gene is named only where the DNA matches it firmly. Size is omitted from some rows. Given values are once, few, many or a class for expanded clones.

D	J	size	V	CDR3	DNA
.	TRBJ2-3	.	TRBV9	CASSVGSSSFTTDTQYF	TGTGCCAGCAGCGTAGGATCTTCGAGTTTTACCACAGATACGCAGTATTTT
.	TRBJ1-2	.	TRBV5-4	CASSFRDGVYGYTF	TGTGCCAGCAGCTTCCGCGACGGCGTCTATGGCTACACCTTC
TRBD1	TRBJ2-3	few	TRBV6-2/TRBV6-3	CASSKDTGTAITDTQYF	TGTGCCAGCAGTAAAGACACCGGGACAGCAATCACAGATACGCAGTATTTT
TRBD2	TRBJ2-3	many	TRBV30	CAWASGLANTDTQYF	TGTGCCTGGGCCTCTGGACTAGCGAACACAGATACGCAGTATTTT
.	TRBJ1-1	few	TRBV11-2	CASSFPHTLNTEAFF	TGTGCCAGCAGCTTTCCTCATACTCTGAACACTGAAGCTTTCTTT
TRBD1	TRBJ2-7	few	TRBV30	CAWSKDRAYEQYF	TGTGCCTGGAGTAAGGACAGGGCCTACGAGCAGTACTTC
.	TRBJ2-5	.	TRBV6-6	CASSYPGSGQETQYF	TGTGCCAGCAGTTACCCCGGATCAGGGCAAGAGACCCAGTACTTC
.	TRBJ2-3	.	TRBV9	CASSESGASTDTQYF	TGTGCCAGCAGCGAGAGTGGCGCAAGCACAGATACGCAGTATTTT
TRBD2	TRBJ2-7	.	TRBV12-3/TRBV12-4	CASSSPGTSGNYEQYF	TGTGCCAGCAGTTCACCCGGGACTAGCGGGAACTACGAGCAGTACTTC
TRBD1	TRBJ1-2	.	TRBV6-1	CASSESPGTALGHYGYTF	TGTGCCAGCAGTGAATCTCCCGGGACAGCCCTCGGCCACTATGGCTACACCTTC
.	TRBJ1-2	few	TRBV12-3/TRBV12-4	CASSFSGHANYGYTF	TGTGCCAGCAGTTTTTCAGGGCACGCTAACTATGGCTACACCTTC
.	TRBJ1-1	few	TRBV5-1	CASSTSVFGWTEPEAFF	TGCGCCAGCAGCACGTCGGTTTTCGGGTGGACAGAGCCTGAAGCTTTCTTT
TRBD1	TRBJ2-6	.	TRBV6-2/TRBV6-3	CAGPDRATSGANVLTF	TGTGCCGGACCGGACAGGGCCACTTCTGGGGCCAACGTCCTGACTTTC
.	TRBJ1-1	.	TRBV30	CAWSFGPGDTEAFF	TGTGCCTGGAGTTTCGGGCCGGGGGACACTGAAGCTTTCTTT
TRBD2	TRBJ2-1	many	TRBV12-3/TRBV12-4	CASRSSGRNEQFF	TGTGCCAGCAGGTCCAGCGGGAGAAATGAGCAGTTCTTC
TRBD1	TRBJ1-1	.	TRBV7-3	CASSPYRGLTEAFF	TGTGCCAGCAGCCCCTACAGGGGGCTCACTGAAGCTTTCTTT
.	TRBJ2-4	.	TRBV5-1	CASTFGGSSAKNIQYF	TGCGCCAGCACTTTTGGTGGGTCGTCGGCCAAAAACATTCAGTACTTC
.	TRBJ1-3	.	TRBV15	CATSRRFSGNTIYF	TGTGCCACCAGCAGGAGGTTCTCTGGAAACACCATATATTTT
TRBD1	TRBJ1-1	.	TRBV27	CASSSSAGTGNTEAFF	TGTGCCAGCAGTTCGTCAGCCGGGACAGGGAACACTGAAGCTTTCTTT
.	TRBJ2-4	.	TRBV19	CASSIQVWNIQYF	TGTGCCAGTAGTATACAGGTCTGGAACATTCAGTACTTC
TRBD1	TRBJ1-4	.	TRBV6-5	CASSFSRTGGSTNEKLFF	TGTGCCAGCAGTTTCTCGCGGACAGGGGGCTCGACTAATGAAAAACTGTTTTTT
TRBD2	TRBJ2-1	once	TRBV6-5	CASSFTRLAGRFNEQFF	TGTGCCAGCAGTTTCACTCGACTAGCGGGGAGGTTCAATGAGCAGTTCTTC
TRBD2	TRBJ2-1	few	TRBV15	CATSGGLAGVNEQFF	TGTGCCACCAGCGGGGGACTAGCGGGGGTCAATGAGCAGTTCTTC
TRBD2	TRBJ2-5	.	TRBV7-9	CASSPRAGGDQETQYF	TGTGCCAGCAGCCCCAGGGCGGGAGGTGATCAAGAGACCCAGTACTTC
TRBD2	TRBJ2-1	few	TRBV7-2	CASIQGGGLAGANEQFF	TGTGCCAGCATCCAAGGGGGGGGGCTAGCGGGTGCCAATGAGCAGTTCTTC
.	TRBJ2-7	few	TRBV10-3	CAISESLLAEQYF	TGTGCCATCAGTGAATCGTTGCTCGCCGAGCAGTACTTC
.	TRBJ1-1	.	TRBV20-1	CSARDRSAGNTEAFF	TGCAGTGCTAGAGATAGGTCGGCAGGGAACACTGAAGCTTTCTTT
.	TRBJ1-2	.	TRBV25-1	CASSGLGVANYGYTF	TGTGCCAGCAGTGGGTTAGGGGTAGCTAACTATGGCTACACCTTC
TRBD1	TRBJ1-1	few	TRBV5-1	CASSLEGTGLRLNTEAFF	TGCGCCAGCAGCTTGGAGGGGACAGGGTTGCGATTGAACACTGAAGCTTTCTTT
.	TRBJ2-5	.	TRBV7-7	CASSCGGKETQYF	TGTGCTAGCAGCTGCGGGGGCAAAGAGACCCAGTACTTC
.	TRBJ1-1	.	TRBV12-3/TRBV12-4	CASSLVGPSGYTEAFF	TGTGCCAGCAGCTTAGTTGGGCCCAGTGGTTACACTGAAGCTTTCTTT
TRBD2	TRBJ2-5	few	TRBV3-1	CASSQGPSGGAAETQYF	TGTGCCAGCAGCCAAGGCCCCAGCGGGGGTGCAGCAGAGACCCAGTACTTC
.	TRBJ1-1	few	TRBV20-1	CSARVVTEAFF	TGCAGTGCTAGAGTTGTCACTGAAGCCTTCTTT
.	TRBJ2-5	.	TRBV7-8	CASSLRRVQETQYF	TGTGCCAGCAGCTTAAGGAGGGTACAAGAGACCCAGTACTTC
.	TRBJ2-5	once	TRBV2	CASSDQPRSQETQYF	TGTGCCAGCAGTGACCAGCCTAGGTCCCAAGAGACCCAGTACTTC
TRBD2	TRBJ2-1	many	TRBV24-1	CATSDSGRAHYNEQFF	TGTGCCACCAGTGATAGCGGGAGGGCGCACTACAATGAGCAGTTCTTC
.	TRBJ2-7	few	TRBV29-1	CGARRGNSYEQYF	TGCGGCGCCCGGCGGGGTAACTCCTACGAGCAGTACTTC
.	TRBJ1-3	.	TRBV28	CASSSGGRGGGNTIYF	TGTGCCAGCAGTTCGGGAGGCAGGGGTGGTGGAAACACCATATATTTT
TRBD1	TRBJ2-2	few	TRBV7-2	CASSLRGQNTGELFF	TGTGCCAGCAGCTTGAGGGGGCAGAACACCGGGGAGCTGTTTTTT
.	TRBJ1-5	.	TRBV20-1	CSAQPPGLGSQPQHF	TGCAGTGCTCAACCTCCGGGCCTGGGGAGTCAGCCCCAGCATTTT
.	TRBJ2-5	.	TRBV7-2	CASSLAVSQQTQYF	TGTGCCAGCAGCTTAGCAGTTTCTCAACAGACCCAGTACTTC
.	TRBJ2-2	.	TRBV7-6	CASSSTDSRNTGELFF	TGTGCCAGCAGCTCTACCGACTCCCGAAACACCGGGGAGCTGTTTTTT
.	TRBJ2-3	.	TRBV10-3	CAIRVSAGFDTQYF	TGTGCCATCAGGGTCTCTGCGGGCTTCGATACGCAGTATTTT
.	TRBJ2-5	.	TRBV5-1	CASSAEPRETQYF	TGCGCCAGCAGCGCCGAACCCCGCGAGACCCAGTACTTC
TRBD2	TRBJ2-3	.	TRBV6-6	CASSYGRTSGTDTQYF	TGTGCCAGCAGTTACGGGCGGACTAGCGGCACAGATACGCAGTATTTT
.	TRBJ2-2	.	TRBV7-6	CASSLAAGAGTGELFF	TGTGCCAGCAGCTTAGCGGCGGGGGCCGGCACCGGGGAGCTGTTTTTT
TRBD1	TRBJ1-5	.	TRBV6-4	CASRNRGPNQPQHF	TGTGCCAGCAGAAACAGGGGCCCTAATCAGCCCCAGCATTTT
TRBD2	TRBJ2-3	once	TRBV7-9	CASTLLAGGTDTRYF	TGTGCCAGCACCTTACTAGCGGGAGGTACAGATACGCGGTATTTT
TRBD1	TRBJ1-2	.	TRBV4-2	CASSPSRTGNYGYTF	TGTGCCAGCAGTCCAAGCCGGACAGGGAACTATGGCTACACCTTC